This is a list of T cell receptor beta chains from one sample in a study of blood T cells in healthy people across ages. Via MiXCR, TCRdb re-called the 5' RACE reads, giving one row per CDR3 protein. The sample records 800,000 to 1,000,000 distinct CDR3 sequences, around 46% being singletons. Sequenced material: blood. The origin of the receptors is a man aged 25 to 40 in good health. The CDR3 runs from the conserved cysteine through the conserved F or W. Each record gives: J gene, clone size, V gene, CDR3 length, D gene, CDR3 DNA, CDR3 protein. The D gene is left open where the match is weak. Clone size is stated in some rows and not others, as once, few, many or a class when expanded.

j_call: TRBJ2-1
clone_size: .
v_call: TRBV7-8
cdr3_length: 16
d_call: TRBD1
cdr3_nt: TGTGCCAGCAGCTTAGCGCTGTCAGGGGGAAACAATGAGCAGTTCTTC
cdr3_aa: CASSLALSGGNNEQFF

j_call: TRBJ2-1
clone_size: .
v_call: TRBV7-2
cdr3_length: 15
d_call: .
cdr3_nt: TGTGCCAGCAGCCTAAATAGCGCGGGGGCGAATGAGCAGTTCTTC
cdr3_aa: CASSLNSAGANEQFF

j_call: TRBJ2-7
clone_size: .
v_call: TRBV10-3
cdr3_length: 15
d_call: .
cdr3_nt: TGTGCCATCAGCCCCGGCCAGACGGTAGTCTACGAGCAGTACTTC
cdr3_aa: CAISPGQTVVYEQYF

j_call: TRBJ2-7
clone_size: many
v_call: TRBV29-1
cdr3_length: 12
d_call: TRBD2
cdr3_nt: TGCAGCGCAATAGCGGGGGTTTACGAGCAGTACTTC
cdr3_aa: CSAIAGVYEQYF

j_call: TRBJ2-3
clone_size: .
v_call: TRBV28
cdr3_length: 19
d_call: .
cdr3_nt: TGTGCCAGCAGTCTATGGTCCAGGTGGGCTCCCAACGACACAGATACGCAGTATTTT
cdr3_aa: CASSLWSRWAPNDTDTQYF

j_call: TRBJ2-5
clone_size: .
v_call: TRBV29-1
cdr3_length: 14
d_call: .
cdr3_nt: TGCAGCGTCCCAGACCCGGGTAACGGGGTGGCCCAGTACTTC
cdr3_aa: CSVPDPGNGVAQYF

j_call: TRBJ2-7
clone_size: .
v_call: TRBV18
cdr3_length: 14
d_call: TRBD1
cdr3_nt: TGTGCCAGCTCACCCGGGACAGAGTCCTACGAGCAGTACTTC
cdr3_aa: CASSPGTESYEQYF

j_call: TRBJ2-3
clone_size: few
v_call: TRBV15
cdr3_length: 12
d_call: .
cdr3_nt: TGTGCCACCAGCAGAGATTTGGATACGCAGTATTTT
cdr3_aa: CATSRDLDTQYF

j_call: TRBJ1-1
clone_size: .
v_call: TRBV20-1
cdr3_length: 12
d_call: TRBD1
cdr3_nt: TGCAGTGCCCGGGACAGTTTCACTGAAGCTTTCTTT
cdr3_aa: CSARDSFTEAFF

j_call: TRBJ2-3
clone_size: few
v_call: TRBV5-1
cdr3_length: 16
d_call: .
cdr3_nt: TGCGCCAGCAGGGACAGGGAACTAGCGGTCACAGATACGCAGTATTTT
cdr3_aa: CASRDRELAVTDTQYF

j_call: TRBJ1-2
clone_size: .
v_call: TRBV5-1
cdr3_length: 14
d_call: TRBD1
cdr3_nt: TGCGCCAGCAGCTTGGGACAGGGCGTCGCTGGCTACACCTTC
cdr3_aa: CASSLGQGVAGYTF

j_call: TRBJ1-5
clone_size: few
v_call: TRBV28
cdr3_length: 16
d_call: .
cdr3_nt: TGTGCCAGCAGTTATGCGGCGCCCGATAGCAATCAGCCCCAGCATTTT
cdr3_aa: CASSYAAPDSNQPQHF

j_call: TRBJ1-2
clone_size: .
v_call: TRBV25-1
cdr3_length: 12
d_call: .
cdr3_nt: TGTGCCAGCAGTGAATTGCGGGGGCACTACACCTTC
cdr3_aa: CASSELRGHYTF

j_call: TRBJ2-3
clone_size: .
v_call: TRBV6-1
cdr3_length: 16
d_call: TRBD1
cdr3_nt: TGTGCCAGCAGTGAAAGACAGGGGGGTAGCACAGAGACGCAGTATTTT
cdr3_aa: CASSERQGGSTETQYF

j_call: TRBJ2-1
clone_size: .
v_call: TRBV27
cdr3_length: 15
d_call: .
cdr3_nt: TGTGCCAGCAGTCCAATAGAGGGGGGCTACAATGAGCAGTTCTTC
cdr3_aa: CASSPIEGGYNEQFF

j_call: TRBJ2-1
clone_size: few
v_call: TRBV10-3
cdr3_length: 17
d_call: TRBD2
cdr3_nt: TGTGCCACTTGGGCGGGAGAGCGGGCAAGCTCCTACAATGAGCAGTTCTTC
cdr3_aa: CATWAGERASSYNEQFF

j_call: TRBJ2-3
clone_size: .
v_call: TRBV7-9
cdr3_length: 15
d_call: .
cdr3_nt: TGTGCCAGCAGCTTTTCACAGGGATTGGGAGATACGCAGTATTTT
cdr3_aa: CASSFSQGLGDTQYF

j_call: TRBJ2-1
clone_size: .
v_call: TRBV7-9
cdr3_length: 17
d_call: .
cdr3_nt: TGTGCCAGCAGCTCCCCGCGGACTTTCCGCTCCTACAATGAGCAGTTCTTC
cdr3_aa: CASSSPRTFRSYNEQFF

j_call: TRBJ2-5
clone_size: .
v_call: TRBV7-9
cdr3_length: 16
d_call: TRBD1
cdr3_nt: TGTGCCAGCAGCTCGCTCGCCAAAGGACTCGACAGGGCCCCGTACTTC
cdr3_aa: CASSSLAKGLDRAPYF

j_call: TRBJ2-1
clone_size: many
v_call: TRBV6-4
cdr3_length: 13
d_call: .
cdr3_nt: TGTGCCAGCAGTGGTGACCGGTACAATGAGCAGTTCTTC
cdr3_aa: CASSGDRYNEQFF

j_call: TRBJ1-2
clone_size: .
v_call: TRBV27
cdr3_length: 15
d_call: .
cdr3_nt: TGTGCCAGCAGCTACGGGACGTCAGCTAACTATGGCTACACCTTC
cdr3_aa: CASSYGTSANYGYTF

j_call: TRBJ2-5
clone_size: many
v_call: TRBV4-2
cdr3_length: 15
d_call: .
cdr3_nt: TGTGCCAGCAGCCAAGATCGGACAGACCAAGAGACCCAGTACTTC
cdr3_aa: CASSQDRTDQETQYF

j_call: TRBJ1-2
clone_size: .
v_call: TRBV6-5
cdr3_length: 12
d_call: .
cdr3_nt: TGTACCAGCAGTTCAGGGGTAGATGGCTACACCTTC
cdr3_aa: CTSSSGVDGYTF

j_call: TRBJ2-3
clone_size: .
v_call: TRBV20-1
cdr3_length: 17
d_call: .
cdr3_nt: TGCAGTGCTAGAACCCAAGCAGGCGGGCCTCTCACAGATACGCAGTATTTT
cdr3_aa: CSARTQAGGPLTDTQYF

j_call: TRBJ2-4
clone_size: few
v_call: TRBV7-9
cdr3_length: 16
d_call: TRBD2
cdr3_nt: TGTGCCAGCAGCTTAGTTTCGGGAGGAGCCAAAAACATTCAGTACTTC
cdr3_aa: CASSLVSGGAKNIQYF

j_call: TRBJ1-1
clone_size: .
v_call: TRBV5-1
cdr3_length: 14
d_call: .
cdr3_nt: TGCGCCAGCAGCTCGGGACGGATGAACACTGAAGCTTTCTTT
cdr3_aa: CASSSGRMNTEAFF

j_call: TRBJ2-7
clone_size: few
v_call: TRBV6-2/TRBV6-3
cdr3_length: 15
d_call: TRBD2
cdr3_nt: TGTGCCAGCAGTTACCCTGAGCGGGGTAGCTACGAGCAGTACTTC
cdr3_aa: CASSYPERGSYEQYF

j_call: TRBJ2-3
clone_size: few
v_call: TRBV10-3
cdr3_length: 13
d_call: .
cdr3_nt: TGTGCCATCAGTGGAGAGCTTCAGGGGACGCAGTATTTT
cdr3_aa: CAISGELQGTQYF

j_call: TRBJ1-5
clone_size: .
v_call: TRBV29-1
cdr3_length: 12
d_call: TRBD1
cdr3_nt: TGCAGCGTAAATAGGGGGCTTGGTTCCCAGCATTTT
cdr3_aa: CSVNRGLGSQHF

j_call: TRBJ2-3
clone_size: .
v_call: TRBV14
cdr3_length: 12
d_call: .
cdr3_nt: TGTGCCAGCAGCCAAGGCCTAAATACGCAGTATTTT
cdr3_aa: CASSQGLNTQYF

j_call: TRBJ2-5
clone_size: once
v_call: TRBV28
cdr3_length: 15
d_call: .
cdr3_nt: TGTGCCAGCAGTTTTTTCAGGGGGGTTGACGAGACCCAGTACTTC
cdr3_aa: CASSFFRGVDETQYF

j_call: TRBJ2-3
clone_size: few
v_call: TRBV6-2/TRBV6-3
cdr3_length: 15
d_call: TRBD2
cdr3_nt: TGTGCCAGCAGCCTCGAGGGACTAGCGGGGGCATCGCAGTATTTT
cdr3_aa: CASSLEGLAGASQYF

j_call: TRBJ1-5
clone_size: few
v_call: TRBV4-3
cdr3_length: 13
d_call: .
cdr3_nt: TGCGCCAGCAGCCAGGGATCGTCTCAGCCCCAGCATTTT
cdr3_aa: CASSQGSSQPQHF

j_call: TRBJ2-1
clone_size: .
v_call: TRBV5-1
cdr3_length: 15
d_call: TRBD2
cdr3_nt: TGCGCCAGCAGCCCCTCTACTAGCGGGAGAAATGAGCAGTTCTTC
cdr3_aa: CASSPSTSGRNEQFF

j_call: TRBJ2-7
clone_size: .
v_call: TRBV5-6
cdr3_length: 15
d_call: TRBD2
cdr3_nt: TGTGCCAGCAGCGGGGGGGGACGGAGGTCCTACGAGCAGTACTTC
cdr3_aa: CASSGGGRRSYEQYF

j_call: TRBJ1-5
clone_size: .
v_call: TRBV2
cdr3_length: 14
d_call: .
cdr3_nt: TGTGCCAGCAGTGAAATGGACCCTAATCAGCCCCAGCATTTT
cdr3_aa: CASSEMDPNQPQHF

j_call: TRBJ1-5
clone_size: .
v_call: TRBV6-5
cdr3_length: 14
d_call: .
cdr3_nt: TGTGCCAGCAGCTTTACGCGGACCAATCAGCCCCAGCATTTT
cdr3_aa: CASSFTRTNQPQHF

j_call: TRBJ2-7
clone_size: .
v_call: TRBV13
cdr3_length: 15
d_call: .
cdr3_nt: TGTGCCAGCAGCATGGGGGGCCTGAACTCCTACGAGCAGTACTTC
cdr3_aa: CASSMGGLNSYEQYF

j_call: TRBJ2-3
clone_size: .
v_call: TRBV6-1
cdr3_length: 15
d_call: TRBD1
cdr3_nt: TGTGCCAGCTGTCCGGGACAGCATGGCACAGATACGCAGTATTTT
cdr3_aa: CASCPGQHGTDTQYF

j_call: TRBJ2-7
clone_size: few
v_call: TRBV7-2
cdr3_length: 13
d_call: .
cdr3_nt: TGTGCCAGCAGCTTAGAGGGTGTGGGCGAGCAGTACTTC
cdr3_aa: CASSLEGVGEQYF

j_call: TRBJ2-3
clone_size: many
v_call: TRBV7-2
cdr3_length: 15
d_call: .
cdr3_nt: TGTGCCAGCAGCTTAGGGGCGCGGGGCACAGATACGCAGTATTTT
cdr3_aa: CASSLGARGTDTQYF

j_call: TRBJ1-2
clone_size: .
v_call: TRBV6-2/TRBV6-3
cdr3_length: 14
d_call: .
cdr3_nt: TGTGCCAGCGGAGCGGGGGGAGAAAACTATGGCTACACCTTC
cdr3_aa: CASGAGGENYGYTF

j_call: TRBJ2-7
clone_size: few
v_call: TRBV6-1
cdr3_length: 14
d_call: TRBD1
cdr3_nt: TGTGCCAGCAAGGCCGGACAGGGGAGTTACGAGCAGTACTTC
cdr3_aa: CASKAGQGSYEQYF

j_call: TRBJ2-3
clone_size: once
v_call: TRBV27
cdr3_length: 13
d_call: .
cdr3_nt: TGTGCCAGCAGGGCAGGGAATACAGATACGCAGTATTTT
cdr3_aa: CASRAGNTDTQYF

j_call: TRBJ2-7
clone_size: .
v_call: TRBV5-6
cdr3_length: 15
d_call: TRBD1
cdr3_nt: TGTGCCAGCAGCCCGGGACAGATTTTTACCTACGAGCAGTACTTC
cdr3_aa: CASSPGQIFTYEQYF

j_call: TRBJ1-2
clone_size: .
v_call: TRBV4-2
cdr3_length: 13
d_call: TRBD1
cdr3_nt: TGTGCCAGCAGCCCGGGACAGGCTCTGGGTAACACCTTC
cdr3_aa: CASSPGQALGNTF

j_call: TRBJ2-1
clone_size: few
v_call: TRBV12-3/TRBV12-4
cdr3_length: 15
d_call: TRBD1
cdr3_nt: TGTGCCAGCAGTTTATTGGGACAGGGGTACAATGAGCAGTTCTTC
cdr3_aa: CASSLLGQGYNEQFF

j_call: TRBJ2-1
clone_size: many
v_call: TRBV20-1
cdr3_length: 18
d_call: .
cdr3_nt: TGCAGTGCTAGAGATTATGGCTCCACCTCTTCTTCTCCTAATGAGCAGTTCTTC
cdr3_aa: CSARDYGSTSSSPNEQFF

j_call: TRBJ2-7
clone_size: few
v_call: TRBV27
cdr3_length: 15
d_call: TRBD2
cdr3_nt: TGTGCCAGCAGTCTAGGACTAGCGGGGCCGGGGGAGCAGTACTTC
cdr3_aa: CASSLGLAGPGEQYF

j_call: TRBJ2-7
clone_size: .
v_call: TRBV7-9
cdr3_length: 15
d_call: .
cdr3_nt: TGTGCCAGCAGCCCCTGGGGGACAAGGGCTTCTGAGCAGTACTTC
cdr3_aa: CASSPWGTRASEQYF

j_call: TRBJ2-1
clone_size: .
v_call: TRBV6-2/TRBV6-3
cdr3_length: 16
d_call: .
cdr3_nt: TGTGCCAGCAGGACGAAGTTGGTAAGCTCCTACAATGAGCAGTTCTTC
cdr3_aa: CASRTKLVSSYNEQFF

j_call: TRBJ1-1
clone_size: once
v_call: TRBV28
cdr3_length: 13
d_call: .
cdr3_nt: TGTGCCAGCAGTGTAGGCGGGGTAACTGAAGCTTTCTTT
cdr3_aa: CASSVGGVTEAFF